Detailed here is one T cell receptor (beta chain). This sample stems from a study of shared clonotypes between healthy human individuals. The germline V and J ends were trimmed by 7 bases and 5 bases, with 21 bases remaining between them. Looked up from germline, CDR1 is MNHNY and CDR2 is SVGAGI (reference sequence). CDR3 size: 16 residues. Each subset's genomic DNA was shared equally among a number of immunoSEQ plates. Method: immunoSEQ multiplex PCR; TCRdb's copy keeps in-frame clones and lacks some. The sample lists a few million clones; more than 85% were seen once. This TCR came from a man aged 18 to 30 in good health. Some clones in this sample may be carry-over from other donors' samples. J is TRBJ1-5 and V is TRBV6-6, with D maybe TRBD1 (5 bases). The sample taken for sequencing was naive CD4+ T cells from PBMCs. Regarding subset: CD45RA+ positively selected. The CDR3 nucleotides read TGTGCCAGCACTTTAAAACCTCGGGACGGGCATCAGCCCCAGCATTTT. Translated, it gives CASTLKPRDGHQPQHF.